These T cell receptor beta chains were read from a single sample in a study of T cell responses to AZD1222 COVID-19 vaccine. Data came from immunoSEQ multiplex PCR; TCRdb stores just in-frame clones and leaves some out. The table includes over 100,000 clones, around 83% detected once. The sequencing here drew on peripheral blood, taken on day 0 of AZD1222 vaccination. These receptors all stem from an adult in good health. Both conserved end residues are part of each CDR3. A D gene is named only where the DNA matches it firmly. Rows may omit the clone size; those that give it use once, few, many or a size class.

abundance	d_gene	v_gene	j_gene	CDR3nt	CDR3aa
-	-	TRBV7-9	TRBJ1-2	TGTGCCAGCAGTCGTATTCCGGGACAACGTGGCTACACCTTC	CASSRIPGQRGYTF
-	-	TRBV7-2	TRBJ1-5	TGTGCCAGCAGCTTAGTGGGAGGCAATCAGCCCCAGCATTTT	CASSLVGGNQPQHF
few	-	TRBV11-2	TRBJ1-2	TGTGCCAGCAGCCCAGGTCGGGACTACGGTGGCTACACCTTC	CASSPGRDYGGYTF
-	-	TRBV20-1	TRBJ1-2	TGCAGTGCTAGTGGCAGGCCCTATGGCTACACCTTC	CSASGRPYGYTF
-	TRBD1	TRBV7-8	TRBJ1-2	TGTGCCAGCAGCCTGGGACAGGGACTCTTCGGCTACACCTTC	CASSLGQGLFGYTF
-	TRBD1	TRBV10-3	TRBJ1-2	TGTGCCATCAGTGAGTCTGACAGGGACTATGGCTACACCTTC	CAISESDRDYGYTF
-	-	TRBV19	TRBJ1-5	TGTGCCAGTAGTATGAGGAGGGTAGATAGCAATCAGCCCCAGCATTTT	CASSMRRVDSNQPQHF
-	-	TRBV4-1	TRBJ2-4	TGCGCCAGCAGCCCATTAATGGGGGCTGACAAAAACATTCAGTACTTC	CASSPLMGADKNIQYF
-	-	TRBV19	TRBJ1-2	TGTGCCAGTAGTATGGAGGGTTCCTATGGCTACACCTTC	CASSMEGSYGYTF
-	-	TRBV10-2	TRBJ2-7	TGCGCCAGCAGTGAGTCTATCCGACCTAGACCAAACTACGAGCAGTACTTC	CASSESIRPRPNYEQYF
-	-	TRBV6-6	TRBJ2-5	TGTGCCAGCAGTTACGTTACCCTAGCTCGGGAGACCCAGTACTTC	CASSYVTLARETQYF
-	TRBD2	TRBV10-3	TRBJ2-3	TGTGCCATCAGCCCTAGACTAGCGGGAGGCACAGATACGCAGTATTTT	CAISPRLAGGTDTQYF
-	TRBD2	TRBV7-3	TRBJ2-5	TGTGCCAGCAGCTTACGGGAGGGGGAGACCCAGTACTTC	CASSLREGETQYF
-	-	TRBV2	TRBJ2-7	TGTGCCAGCAGTGCGAGCTACGAGCAGTACTTC	CASSASYEQYF
-	TRBD2	TRBV5-1	TRBJ2-3	TGCGCCAGCAGCTTGGCACTAGCGGGCAGCACAGATACGCAGTATTTT	CASSLALAGSTDTQYF
-	TRBD1	TRBV2	TRBJ2-2	TGTGCCAGCAGTCCCGGGACAGGGGCTAAAGGGGAGCTGTTTTTT	CASSPGTGAKGELFF
few	-	TRBV28	TRBJ2-6	TGTGCCAGCGGTCTGTCCGGGACACCTGACTCTGGGGCCAACGTCCTGACTTTC	CASGLSGTPDSGANVLTF
-	-	TRBV11-1	TRBJ2-5	TGTGCCAGCAGCTTAGAAGCTAGACAAGAGACCCAGTACTTC	CASSLEARQETQYF
-	-	TRBV19	TRBJ2-1	TGTGCCAGTCAGGACAGAAGCGGACACAATGAGCAGTTCTTC	CASQDRSGHNEQFF
-	TRBD1	TRBV5-1	TRBJ2-7	TGCGCCAGCAGCATCGGACAGGGGGTTGTAGACGAGCAGTACTTC	CASSIGQGVVDEQYF
-	TRBD2	TRBV5-6	TRBJ2-1	TGTGCCAGCTCCTTCGGAGGGCTAGCGGTCTACAATGAGCAGTTCTTC	CASSFGGLAVYNEQFF
-	-	TRBV14	TRBJ2-7	TGTGCCAGCAGCCGGGCTAGCTCCTACGAGCAGTACTTC	CASSRASSYEQYF
-	-	TRBV19	TRBJ2-3	TGTGCGGAGGGAAAAGATACGCAGTATTTT	CAEGKDTQYF
-	-	TRBV20-1	TRBJ1-1	TGCAGTGCTAGTAAATGGATGAACACTGAAGCTTTCTTT	CSASKWMNTEAFF
-	-	TRBV5-1	TRBJ2-7	TGCGCCAGCAGCTTGGAAGCCACCTCCTACGAGCAGTACTTC	CASSLEATSYEQYF
-	-	TRBV13	TRBJ1-1	TGTGCCAGCAGCTTCACGGATTATGGGACTGAAGCTTTCTTT	CASSFTDYGTEAFF
-	TRBD1	TRBV7-8	TRBJ1-1	TGTGCCAGCAGCCAGACAGGGGATTTCACTGAAGCTTTCTTT	CASSQTGDFTEAFF
-	TRBD2	TRBV5-8	TRBJ2-3	TGTGCCAGCAGCAGGAGACTAGCGGGGACCACAGATACGCAGTATTTT	CASSRRLAGTTDTQYF
few	-	TRBV7-8	TRBJ2-7	TGTGCCAGCAGCCTAGGCCGACGAGGTCCTACCTACGAGCAGTACTTC	CASSLGRRGPTYEQYF
-	-	TRBV6-5	TRBJ1-1	TGTGCCAGCAGTTACTCGTTGGGTTATACTGAAGCTTTCTTT	CASSYSLGYTEAFF
-	-	TRBV5-1	TRBJ1-2	TGCGCCAGCAGCCCGGGACGCATAACCCTAGTGAACTATGGCTACACCTTC	CASSPGRITLVNYGYTF
once	-	TRBV27	TRBJ2-5	TGTGCCAGCAGTCGGGGGACTCTGACGGGCGAGACCCAGTACTTC	CASSRGTLTGETQYF
-	TRBD1	TRBV7-2	TRBJ1-5	TGTGCCAGCAGCTCGGGACAGGGAAATCAGCCCCAGCATTTT	CASSSGQGNQPQHF
-	-	TRBV6-2/TRBV6-3	TRBJ1-2	TGTGCCAGCAGTCGCCAAGAACCAAGGGCCTTC	CASSRQEPRAF
-	TRBD1	TRBV5-4	TRBJ1-1	TGTGCCAGCAGCCAGACAGGGCACACTGAAGCTTTCTTT	CASSQTGHTEAFF
-	TRBD2	TRBV18	TRBJ2-7	TGTGCCAGCTCACCACCGGGACTAGCGGGGGAGCAGTACTTC	CASSPPGLAGEQYF
-	-	TRBV20-1	TRBJ2-1	TGCAGTGCTAGAACCTTAAATGAGCAGTTCTTC	CSARTLNEQFF
-	-	TRBV30	TRBJ1-1	TGTGCCTGGAGTGCAACCGGGAACACTGAAGCTTTCTTT	CAWSATGNTEAFF
few	-	TRBV2	TRBJ1-1	TGTGCCATCATGATGAGGACGAATCCGAACACTGAAGCTTTCTTT	CAIMMRTNPNTEAFF
-	-	TRBV18	TRBJ1-5	TGTGCCAGCTCACCAACGCCAGGGCCTCAGCCCCAGCATTTT	CASSPTPGPQPQHF
-	-	TRBV10-1	TRBJ1-1	TGCGCCAGGGGGGGTCGGGACACTGAAGCTTTCTTT	CARGGRDTEAFF
-	TRBD1	TRBV2	TRBJ1-5	TGTGCCAGCAGTGGCAGCGGGACAGCCTATAGCAATCAGCCCCAGCATTTT	CASSGSGTAYSNQPQHF
-	TRBD1	TRBV4-1	TRBJ2-3	TGCGCCAGCAGCCGATCCCGGGACAGGGAATCCAGAATGGCGTATACGCAGTATTTT	CASSRSRDRESRMAYTQYF
-	TRBD1	TRBV19	TRBJ2-7	TGTGCCAGTACGAGGGACAGGGTCTACGAGCAGTACTTC	CASTRDRVYEQYF
-	TRBD1	TRBV15	TRBJ1-1	TGTGCCACCAGCTGGACAGGCAACACTGAAGCTTTCTTT	CATSWTGNTEAFF
-	TRBD2	TRBV6-5	TRBJ2-7	TGTGCCAGCAGCAGACTAGCGTACGAGCAGTACTTC	CASSRLAYEQYF
-	-	TRBV11-2	TRBJ1-1	TGTGCCAGCAGCTTAGTACGGGGCAGTGCCACTGAAGCTTTCTTT	CASSLVRGSATEAFF
-	TRBD2	TRBV27	TRBJ2-3	TGTGCCAGCAGCCTGTTTGTATCTAGCGGGGGGCCGGATACGCAGTATTTT	CASSLFVSSGGPDTQYF
few	-	TRBV2	TRBJ2-7	TGTGCCAGCAGTGAATTAGGTCTATACAGGACCTACGAGCAGTACTTC	CASSELGLYRTYEQYF
-	-	TRBV12-3/TRBV12-4	TRBJ2-3	TGTGCCAGCAGCCATTTACCAGATACGCAGTATTTT	CASSHLPDTQYF
-	TRBD2	TRBV19	TRBJ2-7	TGTGCCAGTAGTATAGGGCTAGCGGGAGCATCCTACGAGCAGTACTTC	CASSIGLAGASYEQYF
-	-	TRBV4-3	TRBJ2-6	TGCGCCAGCAGCCAAGATCTCCCTGGGGCCAACGTCCTGACTTTC	CASSQDLPGANVLTF
-	TRBD1	TRBV7-2	TRBJ1-2	TGTGCCAGCAGCGGGGACAGGGTTGGGTATGGCTACACCTTC	CASSGDRVGYGYTF
-	-	TRBV7-3	TRBJ1-1	TGTGCCAGCAGCTTAAATGCCGGGGGGATAGGTTCTGAAGCTTTCTTT	CASSLNAGGIGSEAFF
-	TRBD1	TRBV5-8	TRBJ2-7	TGTGCCAGCGGCTGGACAGGGGTCTCCTACGAGCAGTACTTC	CASGWTGVSYEQYF
-	-	TRBV27	TRBJ2-7	TGTGCCAGCAGTTTAAAGACGGACACCTACGAGCAGTACTTC	CASSLKTDTYEQYF
few	TRBD1	TRBV4-1	TRBJ2-5	TGCGCCAGCAGCCAAGGGGCTACCGGGACAGGTGGGGAGACCCAGTACTTC	CASSQGATGTGGETQYF
-	TRBD1	TRBV6-5	TRBJ1-1	TGTGCCAGCACCAAAGGACAGGGGGCTTTTACTGAAGCTTTCTTT	CASTKGQGAFTEAFF
-	-	TRBV12-3/TRBV12-4	TRBJ2-7	TGTGCCAGCAGTTTGAGTGAGGACCACGAGCAGTACTTC	CASSLSEDHEQYF